A single sample is the source of the 31 T cell receptor beta chains below, sequenced in a study of T cells in Graves' hyperthyroidism and ophthalmopathy. What was amplified from RNA transcripts were TCR beta CDR3 regions. A set of HTBI primers served as the primers for a first-round RT-PCR of the TCR CDR3. Each CDR3 protein gets one entry after TCRdb re-called the multiplex PCR reads with MiXCR. The table includes nearly 750,000 distinct CDR3 sequences, under 45% detected once. The sample taken for sequencing was blood. The receptor source for this set is a woman in her forties with Graves' hyperthyroidism.

The chain uses TRBV12-3 or TRBV12-4 and TRBJ1-2; 7 bases are a match to TRBD1. The CDR3 has 13 amino acids. V shed 3 bases, J shed 8 bases, and the junction held 6 bases outside the gene matches. This CDR3 reads CASSFGQAWGYTF. CDR3 DNA: TGTGCCAGCAGTTTCGGACAGGCCTGGGGCTACACCTTC.

The genes are TRBV7-3 and TRBJ1-2, with D possibly matching TRBD1 (6 bases). CDR1 is SGHTA and CDR2 is FQGTGA in the germline V gene. The V and J ends lost 5 bases and 0 bases respectively, with 16 bases between them. This CDR3 comprises 16 residues. CDR3 bases: TGTGCCAGCAGCCCCTGGGGCGACAGGCCTAACTATGGCTACACCTTC. It is translated as CASSPWGDRPNYGYTF.

The V gene is TRBV18, the J gene TRBJ1-6; 10 bases align to TRBD1. Germline CDR1 KGHSH, CDR2 LQKENI. CDR3 length: 15 amino acids. The trim removed 1 base at V and 8 bases at J, leaving 2 bases unmatched. CDR3 nucleotide sequence: TGTGCCAGCTCACCACTGGGGACAGGGGATTCACCCCTCCACTTT. It yields the protein CASSPLGTGDSPLHF.

Comment on this clonotype: A much larger clonotype is one base distant, so this may be a read error. The chain joins TRBV14 to TRBJ1-2; a possible D gene is TRBD1 (5 bases). In germline, CDR1 is SGHDN, CDR2 FVKESK. This CDR3 region has 13 residues. CDR3 amino acids: CAGSRGTWGGYTF. The CDR3 coding sequence is TGTGCCGGCAGCCGGGGGACGTGGGGTGGCTACACCTTC.

The chain links TRBV4-3 to TRBJ1-6, with a weak D call TRBD1 (6 bases). Trimming removed 0 bases from V and 5 bases from J, with 11 bases in between. CDR3 size: 16 residues. Looked up from germline, CDR1 is LGHNA and CDR2 is YSLEER. CDR3 sequence reads: CASSQEPQGNNSPLHF. The CDR3 DNA follows: TGCGCCAGCAGCCAAGAACCACAGGGTAATAATTCACCCCTCCACTTT.

This clonotype was observed many times. J is TRBJ1-2 and V is TRBV25-1; 7 bases map to TRBD1. CDR1 and CDR2 from the germline V gene are MGHDK and SYGVNS. The V segment lost 1 base and the J segment 7 bases; nucleotides outside the gene matches: 12. The CDR3 covers 16 residues. CDR3 sequence (DNA): TGTGCCAGCAGTGAATTTAAGGGGGCGAGTAAAGGTGGCTACACCTTC. Protein: CASSEFKGASKGGYTF.

The rearrangement uses TRBV2 and TRBJ2-2; TRBD2 agrees at 7 bases. The CDR3 is made up of 12 amino acids. Trimming cost V 6 bases and J 6 bases; bases outside gene matches: 1. Per the germline V gene, CDR1 is SNHLY and CDR2 is FYNNEI. The CDR3 coding sequence is TGTGCCAGCAGGACTAGCTCCGGGGAGCTGTTTTTT. Translated: CASRTSSGELFF. Variable domain in full (rest from reference TRBV2 and TRBJ2-2): EPEVTQTPSHQVTQMGQEVILRCVPISNHLYFYWYRQILGQKVEFLVSFYNNEISEKSEIFDDQFSVERPDGSNFTLKIRSTKLEDSAMYFCASRTSSGELFFGEGSRLTVL.

Regarding this clonotype: A much larger clone lies a single base off, so this may be a read error. V gene TRBV29-1 combines with J gene TRBJ2-7; TRBD1 aligns across 7 bases. This CDR3 contains 13 residues. Germline V gives CDR1 SQVTM, CDR2 ANQGSEA. The CDR3 DNA reads as TGCAGCGTTGAAAAGGGACAGCCCTACGAGCAGCACTTC. Translating gives CSVEKGQPYEQHF.

This clonotype was counted a few times. This chain links TRBV7-2 with TRBJ1-5, with D perhaps TRBD1 (5 bases). The CDR3 spans 14 residues. V lost 6 bases, J lost 7 bases, and 16 bases lay in between. The germline V gene has CDR1 SGHTA and CDR2 FQGNSA. CDR3 DNA sequence: TGTGCCAGCAGTCCAGACAGCGTCCTCCAGCCCCAGCATTTT. The encoded protein is CASSPDSVLQPQHF.

Here the CDR3 reads CASSPSDTGELFF. DNA for the CDR3: TGTGCCAGCAGCCCATCGGACACCGGGGAGCTGTTTTTT. The genes are TRBV14 and TRBJ2-2; unclear D gene. CDR3 length: 13 residues. The germline V gene encodes CDR1 SGHDN and CDR2 FVKESK. V lost 4 bases, J lost 3 bases, and 6 bases lay in between. Complete variable domain (other parts from reference TRBV14 and TRBJ2-2): EAGVTQFPSHSVIEKGQTVTLRCDPISGHDNLYWYRRVMGKEIKFLLHFVKESKQDESGMPNNRFLAERTGGTYSTLKVQPAELEDSGVYFCASSPSDTGELFFGEGSRLTVL.

This clonotype has a count of ten or more. The chain employs TRBV20-1 and TRBJ1-5; 11 bases match TRBD1. The germline gives CDR1 DFQATT, CDR2 SNEGSKA (reference sequence). The length of the CDR3 is 13 residues. The CDR3 protein is CSVDRGLNQPQHF. CDR3 bases: TGCAGCGTGGACAGGGGGCTAAATCAGCCCCAGCATTTT.

This clonotype was seen many times. The chain combines TRBV25-1 with TRBJ2-3, with 9 positions matching TRBD1. The germline gives CDR1 MGHDK, CDR2 SYGVNS. CDR3 length: 20 residues. Trimming removed 5 bases from V and 4 bases from J; junction bases left unmatched: 22. For the CDR3, the DNA is TGTGCCAGCAGTCCCTCTGGGGGACAGGGTGTTTTCACGGATTCAGATACGCAGTATTTT. It is translated as CASSPSGGQGVFTDSDTQYF.

The chain carries TRBV19 and TRBJ1-2; D remains unclear. This CDR3 contains 15 residues. Germline V gives CDR1 LNHDA, CDR2 SQIVND (reference sequence). V was pared by 6 bases and J by 2 bases, with 16 bases between. DNA for the CDR3: TGTGCCAGTAGACGTCAGGTGGACTTAAACTATGGCTACACCTTC. It yields the protein CASRRQVDLNYGYTF.

CDR3 nucleotides: TGTGCCAGCAGCTCCGGCGGGACAACGGGCGATGAGCAGTTCTTC. Translating it yields CASSSGGTTGDEQFF. The rearrangement uses TRBV5-4 and TRBJ2-1, with D perhaps matching TRBD1 or TRBD2 (6 bases each). CDR1 SGHNT and CDR2 YYREEE come from the germline V gene (reference sequence). The CDR3 sequence is 15 residues long. V was clipped by 3 bases and J by 8 bases, with 18 bases between them.

The V call is TRBV7-9, the J call TRBJ2-7, with 8 positions matching TRBD2. The ends lost 5 bases at V and 5 bases at J; junction bases unmatched: 5. Germline CDR1 is SEHNR and CDR2 is FQNEAQ (reference sequence). The CDR3 consists of 13 residues. DNA of the CDR3: TGTGCCAGCAGCCAAGCGGGAGTAAACGAGCAGTACTTC. Translating it yields CASSQAGVNEQYF. Full variable domain (missing parts from reference TRBV7-9 and TRBJ2-7): DTGVSQNPRHKITKRGQNVTFRCDPISEHNRLYWYRQTLGQGPEFLTYFQNEAQLEKSRLLSDRFSAERPKGSFSTLEIQRTEQGDSAMYLCASSQAGVNEQYFGPGTRLTVT.

The chain combines TRBV7-9 with TRBJ1-5; D perhaps matches TRBD1 (5 bases). This CDR3 comprises 16 residues. The germline V gene has CDR1 SEHNR and CDR2 FQNEAQ (reference sequence). V gave up 5 bases and J gave up 3 bases, with 17 bases separating them. Written as DNA, the CDR3 is TGTGCCAGCAGCGGGGGGAGCGGAGACCCCAATCAGCCCCAGCATTTT. It yields the protein CASSGGSGDPNQPQHF. The variable domain in full, completed from reference TRBV7-9 and TRBJ1-5, reads DTGVSQNPRHKITKRGQNVTFRCDPISEHNRLYWYRQTLGQGPEFLTYFQNEAQLEKSRLLSDRFSAERPKGSFSTLEIQRTEQGDSAMYLCASSGGSGDPNQPQHFGDGTRLSIL.

This clonotype was detected many times. The V call is TRBV12-3 or TRBV12-4, the J call TRBJ2-7; D gene uncertain. V lost 5 bases and J 2 bases, leaving 4 bases between the germline ends. The CDR3 totals 11 residues. This CDR3 is CASSTTYEQYF. DNA of the CDR3: TGTGCCAGCAGTACTACCTACGAGCAGTACTTC.

This clonotype was observed many times. CDR3 DNA sequence: TGCGCCAGCAGCCAAGGTCGGCAGACCCGTGGCTCACCCCTCCACTTT. This gives the protein CASSQGRQTRGSPLHF. The V and J genes are TRBV4-3 and TRBJ1-6; D unresolved. CDR1 and CDR2 (germline): LGHNA, YSLEER. The CDR3 is made up of 16 amino acids. Trimming stripped 1 base from V and 10 bases from J, with 17 bases between.

The gene calls are TRBV2 and TRBJ1-1; 8 nucleotides align to TRBD1. The CDR3 consists of 17 residues. Per germline, CDR1 SNHLY and CDR2 FYNNEI. The V gene end was trimmed by 6 bases and the J gene end by 3 bases; junction bases not matched to a gene: 15. The CDR3 is CASSLDARTGPDTEAFF. The CDR3 DNA reads as TGTGCCAGCAGCCTAGATGCGAGGACAGGGCCTGACACTGAAGCTTTCTTT.

The sample holds a few counts of this clonotype. V and J are TRBV12-3 or TRBV12-4 and TRBJ1-1, with D unresolved. The CDR3 runs to 12 residues. Trimming pared 2 bases from V and 7 bases from J, leaving 8 bases between. CDR3 residues: CASSLSQNEAFF. CDR3 DNA: TGTGCCAGCAGTTTATCGCAGAATGAAGCTTTCTTT.

A word on this clonotype: With a much larger clone just one base away, this may be a read error. The CDR3 does not end in the conserved phenylalanine or tryptophan, so this is likely a read error. The V call is TRBV29-1, the J call TRBJ2-7, with D perhaps matching TRBD1 or TRBD2 (5 bases each). Trimming cost V 3 bases and J 7 bases, with 13 bases left between them. Germline CDR1 SQVTM, CDR2 ANQGSEA. The CDR3 totals 12 residues. The CDR3 nucleotides read TGCAGCGTTGACGACGGGGCAGAAGAGCAGTACCTC. It codes for CSVDDGAEEQYL.

J is TRBJ1-1 and V is TRBV19, with 7 positions matching TRBD1. The germline V gene encodes CDR1 LNHDA and CDR2 SQIVND (reference sequence). J was trimmed by 2 bases and V by 6 bases; bases with no gene match: 6. This CDR3 is 14 amino acids long. The CDR3 sequence: CASRDDRANTEAFF. In DNA, the CDR3 is TGTGCCAGTAGGGATGACAGGGCAAACACTGAAGCTTTCTTT.

The chain employs TRBV5-4 and TRBJ1-1; D is ambiguous. CDR1 and CDR2 (germline): SGHNT, YYREEE (reference sequence). V gave up 3 bases and J gave up 0 bases, with 18 bases separating them. This CDR3 is built from 17 residues. The CDR3 sequence is CASSSVLYTNMNTEAFF. The CDR3 DNA follows: TGTGCCAGCAGCTCCGTGCTCTACACCAACATGAACACTGAAGCTTTCTTT.

V usage is TRBV3-1 and J usage is TRBJ2-7; D is undetermined. The CDR3 loop spans 15 amino acids. The V and J ends lost 0 bases and 6 bases respectively, with 15 bases between them. CDR1 and CDR2 (germline): LGHDT, YNNKEL (reference sequence). The chain's CDR3 is CASSQDQVGYFEQYF. In DNA, the CDR3 is TGTGCCAGCAGCCAAGACCAGGTGGGGTACTTCGAGCAGTACTTC.

A few counts support this clonotype. With a much larger clone just one base away, this may be a read error. The conserved closing phenylalanine or tryptophan is absent in this CDR3, likely reflecting a read error. J is TRBJ1-3 and V is TRBV7-9, with D uncertain. Germline V gene lookup returns CDR1 SEHNR and CDR2 FQNEAQ (reference sequence). The CDR3 covers 13 residues. Trimming shortened V by 10 bases and J by 0 bases, and 10 bases separated the two germline ends. This CDR3 is CAMGPSSGNTIYS. CDR3 in DNA: TGTGCCATGGGCCCTAGCTCTGGAAACACCATATATTCT.

J is TRBJ2-7 and V is TRBV25-1; the match to TRBD1 covers 7 bases. V gave up 1 base and J gave up 1 base; unmatched junction bases: 4. Germline V lookup: CDR1 MGHDK, CDR2 SYGVNS. The CDR3 totals 15 residues. CDR3 sequence (DNA): TGTGCCAGCAGTGAATTGGGACAGTGGTCCTACGAGCAGTACTTC. Amino acid sequence: CASSELGQWSYEQYF.

A word on this clonotype: Since a much larger clone is just one base distant, this may be a read error. The chain has TRBV7-8 and TRBJ1-3; unclear D gene. From germline, CDR1 is SGHVS and CDR2 FQNEAQ. The CDR3 is 16 residues long. CDR3 sequence (DNA): TGTGCCAGCAGCTTAGCTGGGTTCAGCTCTGGAAGCACCATATATTTT. Translated, it gives CASSLAGFSSGSTIYF.

At least ten counts were recorded for this clonotype. This rearrangement joins TRBV7-9 to TRBJ2-6; a possible D gene is TRBD2 (5 bases). The CDR3 is 16 amino acids. The germline V and J ends were trimmed by 5 bases and 0 bases, with 11 bases remaining between them. Per germline, CDR1 SEHNR and CDR2 FQNEAQ (reference sequence). The CDR3 here is CASSRLRDSGANVLTF. The CDR3 nucleotides read TGTGCCAGCAGCCGGCTTCGGGACTCTGGGGCCAACGTCCTGACTTTC.

At least ten counts were recorded for this clonotype. The CDR3 loop reads CASSEPPWTEAFF. As DNA, the CDR3 is TGTGCCAGCAGTGAACCCCCTTGGACTGAAGCTTTCTTT. V is TRBV6-1 and J is TRBJ1-1; unclear D gene. The germline V gene encodes CDR1 MNHNS and CDR2 SASEGT. The length of the CDR3 is 13 residues. Trimming shortened V by 2 bases and J by 5 bases, and 9 bases separated the two germline ends.

The rearrangement joins TRBV10-3 to TRBJ1-6, with 9 bases aligning to TRBD1. Germline assignment: CDR1 ENHRY and CDR2 SYGVKD. J was trimmed by 9 bases and V by 3 bases; bases with no gene match: 6. This CDR3 contains 15 residues. The CDR3 DNA follows: TGTGCCATCAGTGAAGACGGGACAGGGACTTCACCCCTCCACTTT. This gives the protein CAISEDGTGTSPLHF.

The chain recombines TRBV6-1 with TRBJ1-1; possible D gene TRBD1, 6 bases. Deletions cut 6 bases from V and 2 bases from J, with 16 bases between. Germline CDR1 reads MNHNS; CDR2 reads SASEGT. The CDR3 consists of 15 residues. The CDR3 here is CASSREGVANTEAFF. The CDR3 DNA reads TGTGCCAGCAGCCGCGAGGGGGTTGCTAACACTGAAGCTTTCTTT.